This entry concerns a single T cell receptor (beta chain). Its matching antigen is unknown. Naive CD8 cells lacked CD45RO, underwent positive selection for CCR7 and left out terminally differentiated effector memory CD45RA+ cells. This record comes from a study of shared clonotypes between healthy human individuals. Produced via immunoSEQ multiplex PCR; TCRdb's table is partial and in-frame only. The sample carries around 2.1 million clones, about 93% recorded once. The study's findings and limits: Among several donors, approximately 5.4% of naive CD4 clonotypes were found in common.

Germline V lookup: CDR1 MNHEY, CDR2 SMNVEV (reference sequence). Trimming left V 2 bases short and J 2 bases short, with 19 bases between. The CDR3 runs 17 residues. The receptor comes from a young man in good health. Some clones in this sample may be carry-over from other donors' samples. The sequenced sample consisted of naive CD8+ T cells from PBMCs. The chain joins TRBV27 to TRBJ2-7, with D perhaps being TRBD1 or TRBD2 (7 bases each). The CDR3 sequence is CASSLRGPSGMTYEQYF. CDR3 bases: TGTGCCAGCAGTTTAAGGGGGCCTAGCGGAATGACCTACGAGCAGTACTTC.